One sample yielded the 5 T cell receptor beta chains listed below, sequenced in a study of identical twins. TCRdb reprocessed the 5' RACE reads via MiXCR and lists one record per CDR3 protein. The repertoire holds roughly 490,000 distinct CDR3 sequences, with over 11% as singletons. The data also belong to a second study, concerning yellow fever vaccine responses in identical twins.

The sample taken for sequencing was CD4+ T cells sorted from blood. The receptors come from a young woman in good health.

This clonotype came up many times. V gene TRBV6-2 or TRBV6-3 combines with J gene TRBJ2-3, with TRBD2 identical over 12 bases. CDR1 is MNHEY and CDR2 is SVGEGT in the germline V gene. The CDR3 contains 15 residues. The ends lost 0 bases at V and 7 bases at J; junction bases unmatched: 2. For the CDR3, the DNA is TGTGCCAGCAGTTACTCAAGGACTAGCGGGAATACGCAGTATTTT. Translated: CASSYSRTSGNTQYF.

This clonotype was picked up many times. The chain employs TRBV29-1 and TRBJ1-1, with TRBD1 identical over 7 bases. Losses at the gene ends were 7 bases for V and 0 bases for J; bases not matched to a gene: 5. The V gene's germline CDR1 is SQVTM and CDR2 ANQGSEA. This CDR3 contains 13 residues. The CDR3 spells CSAGQVMNTEAFF. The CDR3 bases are TGCAGCGCAGGACAGGTTATGAACACTGAAGCTTTCTTT.

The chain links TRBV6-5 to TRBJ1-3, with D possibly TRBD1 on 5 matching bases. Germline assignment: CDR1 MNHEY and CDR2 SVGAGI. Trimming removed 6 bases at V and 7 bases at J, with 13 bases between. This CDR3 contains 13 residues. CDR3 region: CASRPGSGNTIYF. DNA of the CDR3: TGTGCCAGCAGACCAGGGAGTGGGAACACCATATATTTT.

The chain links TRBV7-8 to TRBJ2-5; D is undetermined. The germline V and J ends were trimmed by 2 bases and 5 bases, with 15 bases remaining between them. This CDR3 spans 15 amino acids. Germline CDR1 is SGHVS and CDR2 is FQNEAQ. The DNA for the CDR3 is TGTGCCAGCAGCTTATATCGGCTTAAGTGGGAGACCCAGTACTTC. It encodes CASSLYRLKWETQYF. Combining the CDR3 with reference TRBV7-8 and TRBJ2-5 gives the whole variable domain GAGVSQSPRYKVAKRGQDVALRCDPISGHVSLFWYQQALGQGPEFLTYFQNEAQLDKSGLPSDRFFAERPEGSVSTLKIQRTQQEDSAVYLCASSLYRLKWETQYFGPGTRLLVL.

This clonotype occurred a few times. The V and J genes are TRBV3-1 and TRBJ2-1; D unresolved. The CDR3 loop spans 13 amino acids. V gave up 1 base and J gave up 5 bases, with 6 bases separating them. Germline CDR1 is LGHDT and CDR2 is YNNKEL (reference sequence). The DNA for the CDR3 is TGTGCCAGCAGCCAAGCAATCGACAATGAGCAGTTCTTC. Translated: CASSQAIDNEQFF.